A single sample is the source of the 6 T cell receptor beta chains below, sequenced in a study of blood T cell repertoires in COVID-19. Clones were read by immunoSEQ multiplex PCR, and TCRdb kept only the in-frame ones, dropping some. The table records about 130,000 clones, around 87% of them present only once. Sequencing was performed on peripheral blood. The receptors were sampled from a woman aged 50 to 60 who had recovered from COVID-19.

J is TRBJ2-3 and V is TRBV11-2, with TRBD1 as a possible D gene (5 bases). Trimming left V 4 bases short and J 0 bases short, with 14 bases between. CDR1 and CDR2 from the germline V gene are SGHAT and FQNNGV. This CDR3 region has 16 residues. DNA for the CDR3: TGTGCCAGCAGCTCCCTCGTGTGGGGCAGCACAGATACGCAGTATTTT. Encoded protein: CASSSLVWGSTDTQYF.

The gene calls are TRBV6-5 and TRBJ2-5, with TRBD2 matching 8 bases. V gave up 7 bases and J gave up 4 bases; unmatched junction bases: 8. This CDR3 is built from 14 residues. Germline CDR1 MNHEY, CDR2 SVGAGI. CDR3 residues: CASTDGGAGETQYF. DNA for the CDR3: TGTGCCAGCACCGACGGGGGGGCGGGAGAGACCCAGTACTTC.

The chain joins TRBV28 to TRBJ1-1, with 10 bases that match TRBD1. CDR3 length equals 15 residues. Germline values: CDR1 MDHEN, CDR2 SYDVKM. V gave up 6 bases and J gave up 3 bases; unmatched junction bases: 7. CDR3 region: CASRPSGQGYTEAFF. In nucleotides, the CDR3 is TGTGCCAGCAGACCATCGGGACAGGGGTACACTGAAGCTTTCTTT.

This clone was detected only once. The chain has TRBV7-8 and TRBJ2-1, with TRBD1 matching 7 bases. Losses at the gene ends were 3 bases for V and 7 bases for J; bases not matched to a gene: 3. Per the germline V gene, CDR1 is SGHVS and CDR2 is FQNEAQ. The CDR3 spans 13 residues. For the CDR3, the DNA is TGTGCCAGCAGCTTCGACAGGGTGAATGAGCAGTTCTTC. Residues: CASSFDRVNEQFF.

The chain has TRBV27 and TRBJ1-5; D remains ambiguous. There are 17 residues in the CDR3. The V and J ends lost 5 bases and 2 bases respectively, with 19 bases between them. The V gene's germline CDR1 is MNHEY and CDR2 SMNVEV (reference sequence). The CDR3 loop is CASSPRGVAEGNQPQHF. The CDR3 region has the DNA TGTGCCAGCAGTCCCCGGGGTGTCGCGGAGGGCAATCAGCCCCAGCATTTT.

The V and J genes are TRBV19 and TRBJ1-2; TRBD1 aligns across 7 bases. The CDR3 loop spans 11 amino acids. Germline CDR1 reads LNHDA; CDR2 reads SQIVND (reference sequence). Germline trimming cut 10 bases from V and 8 bases from J; bases unmatched to any gene: 7. The CDR3 DNA reads as TGTGCCACCTTGGGACAGCCGGGCTACACCTTC. This gives the protein CATLGQPGYTF. The full variable domain, in which reference TRBV19 and TRBJ1-2 provide the parts outside the CDR3, is DGGITQSPKYLFRKEGQNVTLSCEQNLNHDAMYWYRQDPGQGLRLIYYSQIVNDFQKGDIAEGYSVSREKKESFPLTVTSAQKNPTAFYLCATLGQPGYTFGSGTRLTVV.